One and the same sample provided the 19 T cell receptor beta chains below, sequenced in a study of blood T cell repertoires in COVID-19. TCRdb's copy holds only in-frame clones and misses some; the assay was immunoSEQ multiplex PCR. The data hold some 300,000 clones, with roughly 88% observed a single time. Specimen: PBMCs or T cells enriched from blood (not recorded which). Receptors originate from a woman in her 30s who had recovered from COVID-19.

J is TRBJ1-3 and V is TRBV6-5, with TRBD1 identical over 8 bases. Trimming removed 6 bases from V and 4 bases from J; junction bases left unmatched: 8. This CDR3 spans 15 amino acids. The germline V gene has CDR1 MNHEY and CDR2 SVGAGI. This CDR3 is CASRSQGAQGNTIYF. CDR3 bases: TGTGCCAGCAGGTCGCAGGGGGCGCAAGGAAACACCATATATTTT.

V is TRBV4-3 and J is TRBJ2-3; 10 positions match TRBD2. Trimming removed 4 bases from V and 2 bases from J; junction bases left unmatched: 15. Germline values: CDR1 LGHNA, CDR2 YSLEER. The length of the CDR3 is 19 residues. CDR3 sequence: CASSLRPPRTSGFTDTQYF. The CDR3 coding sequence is TGCGCCAGCAGCCTCAGACCCCCCAGGACTAGCGGCTTCACAGATACGCAGTATTTT.

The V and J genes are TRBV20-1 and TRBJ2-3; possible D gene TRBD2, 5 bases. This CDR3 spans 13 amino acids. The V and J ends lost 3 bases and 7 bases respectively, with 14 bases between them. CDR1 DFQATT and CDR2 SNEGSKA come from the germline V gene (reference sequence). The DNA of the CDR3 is TGCAGTGCTAGTTGGGGAGTCGGTAATACGCAGTATTTT. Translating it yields CSASWGVGNTQYF.

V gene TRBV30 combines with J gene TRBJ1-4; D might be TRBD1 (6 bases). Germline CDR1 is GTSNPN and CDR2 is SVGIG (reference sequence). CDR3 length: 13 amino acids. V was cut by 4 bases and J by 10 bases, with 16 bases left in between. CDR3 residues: CAWTGDLGGKLFF. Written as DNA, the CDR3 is TGTGCCTGGACTGGGGACCTAGGGGGAAAACTGTTTTTT.

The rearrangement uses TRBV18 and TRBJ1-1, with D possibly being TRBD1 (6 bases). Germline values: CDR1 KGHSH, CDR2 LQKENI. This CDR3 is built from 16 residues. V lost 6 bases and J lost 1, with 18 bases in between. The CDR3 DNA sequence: TGTGCCAGCTCCCGTGAGCTACAGGGTGGGAACACTGAAGCTTTCTTT. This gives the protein CASSRELQGGNTEAFF.

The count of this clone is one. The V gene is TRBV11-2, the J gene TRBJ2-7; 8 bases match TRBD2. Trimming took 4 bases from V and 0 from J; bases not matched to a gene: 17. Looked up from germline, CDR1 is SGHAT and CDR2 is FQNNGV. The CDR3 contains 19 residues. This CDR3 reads CASSSPAGAPGILSYEQYF. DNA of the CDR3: TGTGCCAGCAGCTCCCCAGCGGGGGCCCCGGGAATTCTCTCCTACGAGCAGTACTTC. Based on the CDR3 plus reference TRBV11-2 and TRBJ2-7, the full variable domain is EAGVAQSPRYKIIEKRQSVAFWCNPISGHATLYWYQQILGQGPKLLIQFQNNGVVDDSQLPKDRFSAERLKGVDSTLKIQPAKLEDSAVYLCASSSPAGAPGILSYEQYFGPGTRLTVT.

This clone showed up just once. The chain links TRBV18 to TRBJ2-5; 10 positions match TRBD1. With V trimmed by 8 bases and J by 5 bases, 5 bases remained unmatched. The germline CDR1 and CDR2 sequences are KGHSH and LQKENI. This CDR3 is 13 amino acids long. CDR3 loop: CASTPGQGETQYF. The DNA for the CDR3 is TGTGCCAGCACGCCGGGACAGGGGGAGACCCAGTACTTC.

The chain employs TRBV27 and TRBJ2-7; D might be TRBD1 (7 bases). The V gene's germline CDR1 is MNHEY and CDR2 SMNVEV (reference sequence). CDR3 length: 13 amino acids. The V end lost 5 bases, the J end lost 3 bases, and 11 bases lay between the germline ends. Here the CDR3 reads CASSIRGVYEQYF. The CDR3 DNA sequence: TGTGCCAGCAGTATCAGGGGGGTCTACGAGCAGTACTTC.

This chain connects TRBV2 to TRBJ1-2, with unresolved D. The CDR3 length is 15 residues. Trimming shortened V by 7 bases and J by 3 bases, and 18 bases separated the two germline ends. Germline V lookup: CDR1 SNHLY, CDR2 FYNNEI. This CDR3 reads CASKRIPAGDYGYTF. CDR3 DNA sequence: TGTGCCAGCAAAAGGATCCCAGCGGGAGACTATGGCTACACCTTC.

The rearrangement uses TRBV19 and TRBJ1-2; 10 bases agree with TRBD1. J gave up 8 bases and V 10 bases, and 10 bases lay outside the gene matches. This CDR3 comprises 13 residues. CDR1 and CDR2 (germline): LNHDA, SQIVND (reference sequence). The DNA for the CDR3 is TGTGCCATCCCGGGACAGGGGTCAGGAGGCTACACCTTC. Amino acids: CAIPGQGSGGYTF.

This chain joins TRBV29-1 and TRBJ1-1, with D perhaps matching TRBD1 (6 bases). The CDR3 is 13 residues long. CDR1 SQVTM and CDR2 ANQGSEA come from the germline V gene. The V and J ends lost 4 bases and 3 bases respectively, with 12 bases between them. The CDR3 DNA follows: TGCAGCGTTGCCAGACAGGCTGACACTGAAGCTTTCTTT. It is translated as CSVARQADTEAFF.

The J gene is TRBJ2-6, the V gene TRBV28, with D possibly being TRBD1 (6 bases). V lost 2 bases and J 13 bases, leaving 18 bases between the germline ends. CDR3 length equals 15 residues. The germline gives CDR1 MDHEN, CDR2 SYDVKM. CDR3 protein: CASSLVRGTSPVLTF. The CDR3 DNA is TGTGCCAGCAGTTTAGTTAGGGGGACAAGCCCTGTCCTGACTTTC.

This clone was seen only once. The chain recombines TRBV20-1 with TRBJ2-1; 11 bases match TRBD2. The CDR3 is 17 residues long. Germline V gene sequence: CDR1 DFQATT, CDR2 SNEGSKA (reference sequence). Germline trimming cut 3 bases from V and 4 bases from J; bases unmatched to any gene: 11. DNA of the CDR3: TGCAGTGCTAGTTCCCAACTAGCGGGAGAAGGGTACAATGAGCAGTTCTTC. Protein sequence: CSASSQLAGEGYNEQFF.

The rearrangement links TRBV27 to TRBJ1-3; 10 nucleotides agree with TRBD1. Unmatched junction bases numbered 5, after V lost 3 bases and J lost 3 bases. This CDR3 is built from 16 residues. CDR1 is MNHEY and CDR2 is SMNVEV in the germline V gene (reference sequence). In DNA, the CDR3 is TGTGCCAGCAGTTTTTCCGGGACAGGGGTTGGAAACACCATATATTTT. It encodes CASSFSGTGVGNTIYF.

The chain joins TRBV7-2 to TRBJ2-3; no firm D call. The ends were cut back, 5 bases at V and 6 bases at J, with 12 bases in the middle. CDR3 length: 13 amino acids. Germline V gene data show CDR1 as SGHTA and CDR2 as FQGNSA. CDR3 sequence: CASSPQPRDTQYF. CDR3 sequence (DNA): TGTGCCAGCAGCCCTCAACCGCGGGATACGCAGTATTTT.

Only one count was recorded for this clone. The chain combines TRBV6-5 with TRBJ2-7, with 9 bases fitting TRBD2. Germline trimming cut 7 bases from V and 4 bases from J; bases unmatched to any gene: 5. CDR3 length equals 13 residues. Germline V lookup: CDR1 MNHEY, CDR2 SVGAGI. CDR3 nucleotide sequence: TGTGCCAGCACCCTGACTAGCGGTTACGAGCAGTACTTC. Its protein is CASTLTSGYEQYF.

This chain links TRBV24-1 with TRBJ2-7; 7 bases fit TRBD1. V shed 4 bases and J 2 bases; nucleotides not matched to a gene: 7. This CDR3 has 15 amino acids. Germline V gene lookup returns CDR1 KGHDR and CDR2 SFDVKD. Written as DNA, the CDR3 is TGTGCCACCAGTGAGGCGACAGGGTCTACCTACGAGCAGTACTTC. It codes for CATSEATGSTYEQYF.

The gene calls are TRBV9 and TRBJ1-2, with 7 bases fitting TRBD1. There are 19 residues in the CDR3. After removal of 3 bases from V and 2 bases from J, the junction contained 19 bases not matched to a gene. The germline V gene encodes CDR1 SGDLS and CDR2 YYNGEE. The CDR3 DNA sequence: TGTGCCAGCAGCGGAGCCCCTCGACAGGGCCTTCAACGGAACTATGGCTACACCTTC. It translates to CASSGAPRQGLQRNYGYTF.

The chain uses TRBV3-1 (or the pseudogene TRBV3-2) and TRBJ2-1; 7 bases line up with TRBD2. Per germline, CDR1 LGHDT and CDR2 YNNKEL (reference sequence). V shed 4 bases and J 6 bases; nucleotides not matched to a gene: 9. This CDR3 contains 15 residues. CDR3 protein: CASSPAHGGSNEQFF. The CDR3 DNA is TGTGCCAGCAGCCCGGCCCATGGCGGGAGCAATGAGCAGTTCTTC.